Listed below are T cell receptor beta chains from one sample, sequenced in a study of response to subunit inactivated influenza vaccine. Via MiXCR, TCRdb re-called the RT-PCR reads, giving one row per CDR3 protein. The sample lists about 520,000 distinct CDR3 sequences, less than 7.5% occurring once. The specimen comprised PBMCs from blood, sampled around 25 months after vaccination. These receptors all stem from a man in his fifties or sixties who received an inactivated influenza vaccine. The CDR3 runs from the conserved cysteine through the conserved F or W.

>TRBJ2-1|TRBV12-3/TRBV12-4
CASSPLAGEGEQFF
>TRBJ2-1|TRBV6-2/TRBV6-3
CASSYSPNVDEQFF
>TRBJ2-7|TRBV10-3
CAISREAYEQYF
>TRBJ2-1|TRBV5-1
CASSVGTINNEQFF
>TRBJ2-1|TRBV12-3/TRBV12-4
CASRGGSSYNEQFF
>TRBJ1-6|TRBV20-1
CSASWTGFNSPLHF
>TRBJ2-1|TRBV28
CASSPPGARDLYNEQFF
>TRBJ1-2|TRBV27
CASSLTLQNNYGYTF
>TRBJ2-3|TRBV6-1
CASRPTSGGIDTQYF
>TRBJ2-7|TRBV20-1
CSAQRPGLAGGTRSEQYF
>TRBJ1-6|TRBV12-3/TRBV12-4
CASSPTGKNSPLHF
>TRBJ2-5|TRBV20-1
CSARVRLASETQYF
>TRBJ2-1|TRBV20-1
CSARVLVSRASYNEQFF
>TRBJ2-2|TRBV21-1
CASSKVSTGGYSVGELFF